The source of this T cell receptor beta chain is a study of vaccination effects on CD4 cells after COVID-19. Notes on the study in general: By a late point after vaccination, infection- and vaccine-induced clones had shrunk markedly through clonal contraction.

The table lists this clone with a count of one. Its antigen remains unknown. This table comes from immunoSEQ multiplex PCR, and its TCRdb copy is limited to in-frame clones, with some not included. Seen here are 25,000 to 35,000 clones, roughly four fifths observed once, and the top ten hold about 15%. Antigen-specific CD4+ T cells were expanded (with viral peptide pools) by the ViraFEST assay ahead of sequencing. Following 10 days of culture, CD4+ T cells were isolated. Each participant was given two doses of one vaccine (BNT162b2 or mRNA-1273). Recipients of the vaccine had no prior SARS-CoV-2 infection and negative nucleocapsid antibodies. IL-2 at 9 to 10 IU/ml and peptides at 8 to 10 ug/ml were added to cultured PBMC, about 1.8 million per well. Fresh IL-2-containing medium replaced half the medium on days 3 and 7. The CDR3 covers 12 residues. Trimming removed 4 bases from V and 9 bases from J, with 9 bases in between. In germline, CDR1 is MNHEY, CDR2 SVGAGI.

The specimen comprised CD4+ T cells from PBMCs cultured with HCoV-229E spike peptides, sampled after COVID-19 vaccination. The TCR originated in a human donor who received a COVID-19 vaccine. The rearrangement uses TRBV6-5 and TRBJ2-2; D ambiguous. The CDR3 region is CASSLPLRELFF. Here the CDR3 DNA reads TGTGCCAGCAGTTTACCGCTAAGGGAGCTGTTTTTT.